What follows are 2 T cell receptor beta chains derived from one specimen sequenced in a study of OX40 agonist ivuxolimab in advanced cancers. The data were produced by immunoSEQ multiplex PCR, yet TCRdb's version contains in-frame clones alone and is incomplete. Of about 90,000 clones in the sample, 70% to 90% were seen once. This material consisted of CD4+ or CD8+ T cells sorted from blood, taken in a trial of the OX40 agonist ivuxolimab. All receptors derive from an adult with an advanced solid tumor such as melanoma, head and neck, liver or kidney cancer.

This chain joins TRBV7-9 and TRBJ1-2; TRBD1 agrees at 10 bases. The germline V gene encodes CDR1 SEHNR and CDR2 FQNEAQ (reference sequence). The CDR3 has 16 amino acids. V trimming: 1 base; J trimming: 3 bases; junction bases outside the gene matches: 5. This CDR3 is CASSLVLGQGDYGYTF. CDR3 in DNA: TGTGCCAGCAGCTTAGTTCTTGGACAGGGGGACTATGGCTACACCTTC.

V usage is TRBV6-1 and J usage is TRBJ2-2; D is undetermined. Trimming left V 8 bases short and J 7 bases short, with 17 bases between. The CDR3 is 14 amino acids. Germline V gene lookup returns CDR1 MNHNS and CDR2 SASEGT. The DNA of the CDR3 is TGTGCCAGCTCGTCCCCAAACGAGGACGGGGAGCTGTTTTTT. Translating it yields CASSSPNEDGELFF.